The 32 T cell receptor beta chains below were found in one sample sequenced in a study of CD8 T cells in Susac syndrome. An amount of RNA that ranged from about 0.45 to 1 ug was reverse transcribed with random hexamers. In TCRdb, the immunoSEQ multiplex PCR reads were re-called with MiXCR into one record per CDR3 protein. This table holds 70,000 to 95,000 distinct CDR3 sequences, around 94% found once. The sample consisted of CD8+ T cells from PBMCs. Receptors originate from a human donor with Susac syndrome.

V and J are TRBV4-3 and TRBJ2-5; the D is unclear. Germline CDR1 and CDR2: LGHNA and YSLEER. The CDR3 extends over 15 amino acids. V was clipped by 1 base and J by 0 bases, with 9 bases between them. The CDR3 DNA sequence: TGCGCCAGCAGCCAAGTACTGGAGTACCAAGAGACCCAGTACTTC. Translated: CASSQVLEYQETQYF.

The V gene is TRBV20-1, the J gene TRBJ1-2; D remains ambiguous. The CDR3 totals 12 residues. Trimming cost V 1 base and J 2 bases, with 5 bases left between them. Germline CDR1 and CDR2: DFQATT and SNEGSKA (reference sequence). The CDR3: CSARGQNYGYTF. As DNA, the CDR3 is TGCAGTGCTAGAGGGCAGAACTATGGCTACACCTTC.

CDR3 coding DNA: TGTGCCAGCTCGTATGTACGGGCTTTCTACAATGAGCAGTTCTTC. Protein sequence: CASSYVRAFYNEQFF. V is TRBV5-6 and J is TRBJ2-1; no clear D. This CDR3 is built from 15 residues. The germline CDR1 and CDR2 sequences are SGHDT and YYEEEE. Trimming removed 7 bases from V and 3 bases from J, with 17 bases in between.

The V and J genes are TRBV29-1 and TRBJ2-3, with 10 positions matching TRBD2. Germline CDR1 and CDR2: SQVTM and ANQGSEA. The CDR3 spans 14 residues. V trimming: 6 bases; J trimming: 3 bases; junction bases outside the gene matches: 6. The CDR3 spells CSVAGTSATDTQYF. As DNA, the CDR3 is TGCAGCGTGGCCGGGACTAGCGCTACAGATACGCAGTATTTT.

J is TRBJ2-7 and V is TRBV7-9; D is ambiguous. Trimming removed 4 bases at V and 4 bases at J, with 17 bases between. Germline V lookup: CDR1 SEHNR, CDR2 FQNEAQ (reference sequence). The CDR3 is 15 amino acids. The CDR3 nucleotides read TGTGCCAGCAGCTCTTACTCAATTACAGAATACGAGCAGTACTTC. Its translation is CASSSYSITEYEQYF.

This chain uses TRBV28 with TRBJ2-5, with 7 bases fitting TRBD2. This CDR3 comprises 17 residues. Germline loops: CDR1 MDHEN, CDR2 SYDVKM. The junction had 14 bases not matched to a gene; V was cut back by 6 bases and J by 1 base. The DNA of the CDR3 is TGTGCCAGCAGCTCCGGGGTGGGGAGGGGATTCCAAGAGACCCAGTACTTC. Translated, it gives CASSSGVGRGFQETQYF. Drawing the rest from reference TRBV28 and TRBJ2-5, the complete variable domain is DVKVTQSSRYLVKRTGEKVFLECVQDMDHENMFWYRQDPGLGLRLIYFSYDVKMKEKGDIPEGYSVSREKKERFSLILESASTNQTSMYLCASSSGVGRGFQETQYFGPGTRLLVL.

This clonotype came up once. The chain combines TRBV20-1 with TRBJ1-5; weak D call: TRBD1 (6 bases). V lost 0 bases to trimming and J lost 6 bases, with 9 bases between them. CDR3 length: 13 residues. Germline V gene lookup returns CDR1 DFQATT and CDR2 SNEGSKA (reference sequence). CDR3 coding DNA: TGCAGTGCTAGAGATCTAGGGGGTCAGCCCCAGCATTTT. This translates into CSARDLGGQPQHF.

The rearrangement links TRBV28 to TRBJ2-1; D perhaps matches TRBD2 (6 bases). The CDR3 loop spans 13 amino acids. Trimming removed 5 bases from V and 5 bases from J, with 10 bases in between. CDR1 is MDHEN and CDR2 is SYDVKM in the germline V gene. CDR3 nucleotides: TGTGCCAGCAGTATGGGACTCAACAATGAGCAGTTCTTC. As protein: CASSMGLNNEQFF.

The rearrangement links TRBV7-8 to TRBJ1-5; perhaps TRBD1 as D (5 bases). CDR1 SGHVS and CDR2 FQNEAQ come from the germline V gene. V shed 5 bases and J shed 2 bases, with 25 bases lying between them. This CDR3 region has 19 residues. In DNA form, the CDR3 reads TGTGCCAGCAGCGACCTCCTCTACAGGTCGGGGACGGGCAATCAGCCCCAGCATTTT. This codes for CASSDLLYRSGTGNQPQHF.

This sequence joins TRBV27 and TRBJ2-3; 10 positions match TRBD2. Trimming took 5 bases from V and 4 from J; bases not matched to a gene: 9. The CDR3 is 16 amino acids. In germline, CDR1 is MNHEY, CDR2 SMNVEV (reference sequence). CDR3 bases: TGTGCCAGCAGTCCCCTAGCGGGAGTTAGTGCAGATACGCAGTATTTT. Translation gives CASSPLAGVSADTQYF.

This chain uses TRBV12-3 or TRBV12-4 with TRBJ2-7; 8 bases align to TRBD2. The CDR3 totals 12 residues. V trimming: 7 bases; J trimming: 6 bases; junction bases outside the gene matches: 5. The CDR3 coding sequence is TGTGCCAGCACCACGGGGGGGGGCGAGCAGTACTTC. It is translated as CASTTGGGEQYF.

This chain links TRBV25-1 with TRBJ1-2; no clear D gene. V lost 3 bases and J lost 3, with 8 bases in between. Germline V gene data show CDR1 as MGHDK and CDR2 as SYGVNS. This CDR3 is 13 amino acids long. CDR3 sequence: CASSEGGHYGYTF. The CDR3 DNA sequence: TGTGCCAGCAGTGAGGGTGGACACTATGGCTACACCTTC.

The V and J genes are TRBV24-1 and TRBJ2-3; 8 bases align to TRBD1. The V segment lost 1 base and the J segment 4 bases; nucleotides outside the gene matches: 9. The germline V gene encodes CDR1 KGHDR and CDR2 SFDVKD. The CDR3 loop spans 17 amino acids. The CDR3 loop reads CATSDFEDREGADTQYF. In nucleotides, the CDR3 is TGTGCCACCAGTGATTTCGAGGACAGGGAAGGGGCAGATACGCAGTATTTT.

The rearrangement joins TRBV3-1 to TRBJ1-5; D may be TRBD1 (5 bases). Germline CDR1 LGHDT, CDR2 YNNKEL (reference sequence). V lost 3 bases, J lost 1 base, and 10 bases lay in between. This CDR3 contains 15 residues. In nucleotides, the CDR3 is TGTGCCAGCAGCCAGGGGGTGGAGAGCAATCAGCCCCAGCATTTT. Its translation: CASSQGVESNQPQHF.

This chain connects TRBV7-3 to TRBJ2-3, with D perhaps matching TRBD1 or TRBD2 (5 bases each). This CDR3 is built from 13 residues. The ends were cut back, 5 bases at V and 7 bases at J, with 13 bases in the middle. Germline loops: CDR1 SGHTA, CDR2 FQGTGA. The DNA of the CDR3 is TGTGCCAGCAGCCTCGGGGACCTTTATACGCAGTATTTT. This sequence encodes CASSLGDLYTQYF. The variable domain in full, with the rest retrieved from reference TRBV7-3 and TRBJ2-3, is GAGVSQTPSNKVTEKGKYVELRCDPISGHTALYWYRQSLGQGPEFLIYFQGTGAADDSGLPNDRFFAVRPEGSVSTLKIQRTERGDSAVYLCASSLGDLYTQYFGPGTRLTVL.

This sequence joins TRBV19 and TRBJ1-5; D is ambiguous. The CDR3 spans 16 residues. The germline V and J ends were trimmed by 10 bases and 3 bases, with 22 bases remaining between them. Germline V gene data show CDR1 as LNHDA and CDR2 as SQIVND (reference sequence). The CDR3 region is CATRRSMPSNNQPQHF. In nucleotides, the CDR3 is TGTGCCACCAGGCGCAGTATGCCGTCCAACAATCAGCCCCAGCATTTT.

The V and J genes are TRBV11-2 and TRBJ1-2; tentatively, D is TRBD1 (5 bases). The V end was cut by 4 bases, the J end by 4 bases, with 16 bases between. CDR3 size: 15 residues. Per the germline V gene, CDR1 is SGHAT and CDR2 is FQNNGV. CDR3 DNA sequence: TGTGCCAGCAGCTCTCGCCCGGATAGGGGCTATGGCTACACCTTC. It translates to CASSSRPDRGYGYTF.

The rearrangement uses TRBV30 and TRBJ1-1, with a possible D match to TRBD1 (6 bases). Germline V gene lookup returns CDR1 GTSNPN and CDR2 SVGIG (reference sequence). This CDR3 is 13 amino acids long. V lost 5 bases to trimming and J lost 2 bases, with 12 bases between them. The CDR3 protein is CAWGRTANTEAFF. As DNA, the CDR3 is TGTGCCTGGGGTCGGACAGCTAACACTGAAGCTTTCTTT.

The chain employs TRBV20-1 and TRBJ1-2; no firm D call. The V gene's germline CDR1 is DFQATT and CDR2 SNEGSKA (reference sequence). CDR3 length equals 13 residues. Trimming removed 0 bases at V and 0 bases at J, with 5 bases between. The CDR3 DNA reads as TGCAGTGCTAGAGAGTTGGCTAACTATGGCTACACCTTC. Amino acid sequence: CSARELANYGYTF.

The rearrangement links TRBV7-9 to TRBJ2-2; D gene ambiguous. V lost 0 bases and J lost 0, with 8 bases in between. The CDR3 totals 16 residues. The germline CDR1 and CDR2 sequences are SEHNR and FQNEAQ (reference sequence). The CDR3 DNA reads TGTGCCAGCAGCTTAGCGCCTAATACGAACACCGGGGAGCTGTTTTTT. This translates into CASSLAPNTNTGELFF.

CDR3 DNA sequence: TGCAGCGTTCGGGGCGGGATAGATGGCTACACCTTC. Amino acid sequence: CSVRGGIDGYTF. The chain employs TRBV29-1 and TRBJ1-2, with D possibly being TRBD1 (5 bases). V lost 5 bases, J lost 6 bases, and 13 bases lay in between. Germline CDR1 reads SQVTM; CDR2 reads ANQGSEA. The CDR3 covers 12 residues.

The rearrangement uses TRBV7-9 and TRBJ2-7; 7 nucleotides match TRBD1. CDR3 length equals 15 residues. The V gene end was trimmed by 4 bases and the J gene end by 3 bases; junction bases not matched to a gene: 9. The germline V gene encodes CDR1 SEHNR and CDR2 FQNEAQ (reference sequence). The CDR3 protein is CASSSWTGSHYEQYF. CDR3 nucleotide sequence: TGTGCCAGCAGCTCCTGGACAGGATCCCACTACGAGCAGTACTTC.

This chain connects TRBV2 to TRBJ2-7; 7 positions match TRBD1. J gave up 2 bases and V 6 bases, and 4 bases lay outside the gene matches. The CDR3 loop spans 13 amino acids. Germline V gene sequence: CDR1 SNHLY, CDR2 FYNNEI. CDR3 nucleotides: TGTGCCAGCAGCACCGGGACAGCCTACGAGCAGTACTTC. Protein sequence: CASSTGTAYEQYF.

This clonotype was detected a few times. This chain uses TRBV28 with TRBJ2-7; no reliable D call. The CDR3 extends over 12 amino acids. Germline lookup yields CDR1 MDHEN and CDR2 SYDVKM. V lost 6 bases, J lost 3 bases, and 9 bases lay in between. The CDR3, as DNA: TGTGCCAGCAGGTCCCCTAGCTACGAGCAGTACTTC. It translates to CASRSPSYEQYF.

The rearrangement joins TRBV20-1 to TRBJ1-2; tentatively, D is TRBD1 (5 bases). The V end was cut by 6 bases, the J end by 5 bases, with 19 bases between. The CDR3 extends over 14 amino acids. Germline CDR1 is DFQATT and CDR2 is SNEGSKA (reference sequence). DNA for the CDR3: TGCAGTGCCCCTAGTTCGGGGGAGACATATGGCTACACCTTC. Translating gives CSAPSSGETYGYTF.

The CDR3 region is CASSSQGNSNQPQHF. CDR3 in DNA: TGTGCCAGCAGTTCTCAGGGGAATAGCAATCAGCCCCAGCATTTT. This chain joins TRBV27 and TRBJ1-5, with D possibly being TRBD1 (6 bases). V was pared by 4 bases and J by 0 bases, with 10 bases between. This CDR3 has 15 amino acids. Germline V gene lookup returns CDR1 MNHEY and CDR2 SMNVEV (reference sequence).

The chain is built from TRBV29-1 and TRBJ2-1; 7 bases are shared with TRBD1. V was pared by 1 base and J by 4 bases, with 4 bases of the junction left unmatched. Germline values: CDR1 SQVTM, CDR2 ANQGSEA. The CDR3 sequence is 14 residues long. The CDR3 loop reads CSVEGGTAYNEQFF. The CDR3 DNA reads as TGCAGCGTTGAAGGGGGGACAGCTTACAATGAGCAGTTCTTC.

The chain employs TRBV9 and TRBJ2-4; TRBD1 matches 9 bases. CDR3 length: 20 residues. CDR1 and CDR2 (germline): SGDLS, YYNGEE. After removal of 0 bases from V and 2 bases from J, the junction contained 15 bases not matched to a gene. This CDR3 reads CASSVVDSGQGSGSKNIQYF. CDR3 nucleotides: TGTGCCAGCAGCGTAGTCGACTCGGGACAGGGATCCGGGTCCAAAAACATTCAGTACTTC.

CDR3 protein: CASSANRAYEQYF. The CDR3 DNA reads TGTGCCAGCAGCGCTAACAGAGCCTACGAGCAGTACTTC. The chain combines TRBV11-1 with TRBJ2-7; D gene uncertain. Germline V lookup: CDR1 SGHAT, CDR2 FQDESV (reference sequence). The CDR3 spans 13 residues. V shed 5 bases and J shed 2 bases, with 10 bases lying between them.

The chain employs TRBV5-6 and TRBJ1-1; no clear D gene. Germline CDR1 is SGHDT and CDR2 is YYEEEE. Deletions cut 4 bases from V and 7 bases from J, with 14 bases between. The CDR3 totals 13 residues. The CDR3 is CASSLAHSYEAFF. DNA for the CDR3: TGTGCCAGCAGCCTGGCCCACTCCTATGAAGCTTTCTTT. Variable domain in full (rest from reference TRBV5-6 and TRBJ1-1): DAGVTQSPTHLIKTRGQQVTLRCSPKSGHDTVSWYQQALGQGPQFIFQYYEEEERQRGNFPDRFSGHQFPNYSSELNVNALLLGDSALYLCASSLAHSYEAFFGQGTRLTVV.

The chain employs TRBV20-1 and TRBJ2-5, with TRBD1 matching over 8 bases. The CDR3 is 16 amino acids. Trimming took 2 bases from V and 4 from J; bases not matched to a gene: 12. Germline CDR1 reads DFQATT; CDR2 reads SNEGSKA (reference sequence). CDR3 protein: CSARSEDREFLETQYF. In nucleotides, the CDR3 is TGCAGTGCTAGATCCGAGGACAGGGAATTTCTAGAGACCCAGTACTTC.

The rearrangement links TRBV12-3 or TRBV12-4 to TRBJ1-1, with D uncertain. V was trimmed by 7 bases and J by 6 bases, leaving 9 bases between them. This CDR3 spans 11 amino acids. CDR3 amino acids: CASMLFAEAFF. The CDR3 DNA sequence: TGTGCCAGCATGTTGTTTGCTGAAGCTTTCTTT.